This T cell receptor (beta chain) was documented in a study of blood T cell repertoires in COVID-19. Overall study context: COVID-19 samples collected from the United States, Italy and Spain covered acute and convalescent phases. Nucleic acid was either cDNA or gDNA, and it came from T cells, B-cell-depleted T cells, or PBMCs.

The study drew participants aged about 18 to 89 years from roughly 25 US areas. In the authors' workflow: Reference gene primer amplification yielded estimated nucleated cell counts. Assay used: immunoSEQ multiplex PCR; TCRdb lists only in-frame clones, some missing. D and trimming come from the DNA, and the V and J calls and clone size come from that table. This table has approximately 210,000 clones, approximately 80% appearing once. This CDR3 region has 15 residues. The germline V gene encodes CDR1 MNHEY and CDR2 SMNVEV (reference sequence). The junction had 2 bases not matched to a gene; V was cut back by 2 bases and J by 1 base.

This clonotype was sampled from a man aged 30 to 45 with acute COVID-19. The sample taken for sequencing was PBMCs or T cells enriched from blood (not recorded which). The gene calls are TRBV27 and TRBJ2-3; 8 bases align to TRBD2. This chain's CDR3 is CASSLRLARTDTQYF. As DNA, the CDR3 is TGTGCCAGCAGTTTAAGACTAGCGCGCACAGATACGCAGTATTTT.